Following are 3 T cell receptor beta chains from one sample sequenced in a study of blood T cells in healthy people across ages. Primers used in a second PCR of roughly 6 to 12 cycles were a sample-barcoded 5' primer and a J-beta primer mix. TCRdb recomputed calls from the 5' RACE reads with MiXCR, one row per CDR3 protein. The table includes over 1,500,000 distinct CDR3 sequences, roughly two fifths detected once. The sample consisted of blood. Receptors originate from a human donor in good health.

V usage is TRBV7-2 and J usage is TRBJ2-7; perhaps TRBD1 as D (6 bases). V gave up 2 bases and J gave up 1 base, with 12 bases separating them. The CDR3 covers 15 residues. In germline, CDR1 is SGHTA, CDR2 FQGNSA. CDR3 nucleotide sequence: TGTGCCAGCAGCTTAATGGCAGGGGCGTCCTACGAGCAGTACTTC. It translates to CASSLMAGASYEQYF.

The chain employs TRBV5-1 and TRBJ2-1; TRBD1 is a possible D gene (5 bases). Trimming stripped 4 bases from V and 6 bases from J, with 14 bases between. The CDR3 has 14 residues. CDR1 is SGHRS, CDR2 YFSETQ, per germline. The CDR3 region is CASSPRTTANEQFF. The CDR3 DNA reads as TGCGCCAGCAGCCCTAGGACAACCGCCAATGAGCAGTTCTTC.

V and J are TRBV20-1 and TRBJ1-5; 7 positions match TRBD1. CDR1 and CDR2 (germline): DFQATT, SNEGSKA (reference sequence). There are 13 residues in the CDR3. The ends lost 5 bases at V and 6 bases at J; junction bases unmatched: 7. CDR3 DNA: TGCAGTGCTTCGGGAGGGGGCGGTCAGCCCCAGCATTTT. Its protein is CSASGGGGQPQHF.